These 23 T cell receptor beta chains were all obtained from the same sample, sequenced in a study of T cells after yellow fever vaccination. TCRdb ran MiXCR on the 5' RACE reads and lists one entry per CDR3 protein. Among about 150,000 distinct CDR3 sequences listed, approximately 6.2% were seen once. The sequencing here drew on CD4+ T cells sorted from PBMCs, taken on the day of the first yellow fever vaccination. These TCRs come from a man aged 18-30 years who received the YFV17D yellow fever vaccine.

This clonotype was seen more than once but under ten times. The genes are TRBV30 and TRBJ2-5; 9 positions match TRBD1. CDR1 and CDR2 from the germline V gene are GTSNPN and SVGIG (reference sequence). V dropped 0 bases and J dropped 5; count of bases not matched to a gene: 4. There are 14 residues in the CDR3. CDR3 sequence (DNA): TGTGCCTGGAGTGTAGCGGGACAGGGTGAGACCCAGTACTTC. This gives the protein CAWSVAGQGETQYF. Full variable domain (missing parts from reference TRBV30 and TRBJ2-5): SQTIHQWPATLVQPVGSPLSLECTVEGTSNPNLYWYRQAAGRGLQLLFYSVGIGQISSEVPQNLSASRPQDRQFILSSKKLLLSDSGFYLCAWSVAGQGETQYFGPGTRLLVL.

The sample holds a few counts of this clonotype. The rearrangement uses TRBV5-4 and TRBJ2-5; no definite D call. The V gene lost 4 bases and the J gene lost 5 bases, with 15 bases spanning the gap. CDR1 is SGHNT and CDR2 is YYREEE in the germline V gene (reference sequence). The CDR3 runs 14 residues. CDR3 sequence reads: CASSPGHYRETQYF. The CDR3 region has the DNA TGTGCCAGCAGCCCGGGCCATTATCGGGAGACCCAGTACTTC.

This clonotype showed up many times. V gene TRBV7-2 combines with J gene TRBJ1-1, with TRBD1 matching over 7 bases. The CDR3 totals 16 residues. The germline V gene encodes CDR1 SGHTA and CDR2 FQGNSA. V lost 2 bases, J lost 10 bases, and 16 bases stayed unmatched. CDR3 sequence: CASSLLGAGTAWGAFF. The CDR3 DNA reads TGTGCCAGCAGCTTATTAGGGGCGGGGACAGCCTGGGGAGCTTTCTTT.

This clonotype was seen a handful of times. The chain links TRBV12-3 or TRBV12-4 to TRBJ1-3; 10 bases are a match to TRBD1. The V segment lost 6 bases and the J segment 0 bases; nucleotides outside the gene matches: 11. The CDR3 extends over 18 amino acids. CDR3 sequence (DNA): TGTGCCAGCAGGCGTCGGGGACAGGGGCTCTTCTCTGGAAACACCATATATTTT. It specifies CASRRRGQGLFSGNTIYF.

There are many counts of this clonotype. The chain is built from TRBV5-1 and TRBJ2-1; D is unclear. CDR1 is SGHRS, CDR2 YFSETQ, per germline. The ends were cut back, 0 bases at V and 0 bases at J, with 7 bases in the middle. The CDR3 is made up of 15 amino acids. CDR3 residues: CASSLVVGSYNEQFF. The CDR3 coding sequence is TGCGCCAGCAGCTTGGTGGTAGGCTCCTACAATGAGCAGTTCTTC.

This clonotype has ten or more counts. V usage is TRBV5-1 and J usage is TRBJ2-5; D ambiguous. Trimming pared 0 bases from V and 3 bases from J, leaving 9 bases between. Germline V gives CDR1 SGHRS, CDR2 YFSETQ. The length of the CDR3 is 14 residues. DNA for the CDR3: TGCGCCAGCAGCTTGGCGCCATCGGAAGAGACCCAGTACTTC. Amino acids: CASSLAPSEETQYF.

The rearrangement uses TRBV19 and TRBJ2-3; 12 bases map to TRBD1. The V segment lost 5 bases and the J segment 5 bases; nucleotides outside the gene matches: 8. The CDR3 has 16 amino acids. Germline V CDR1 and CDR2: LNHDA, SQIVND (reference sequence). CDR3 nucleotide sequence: TGTGCCAGTAGTTCCCGGGACAGGGGGCTAAGAGATACGCAGTATTTT. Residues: CASSSRDRGLRDTQYF.

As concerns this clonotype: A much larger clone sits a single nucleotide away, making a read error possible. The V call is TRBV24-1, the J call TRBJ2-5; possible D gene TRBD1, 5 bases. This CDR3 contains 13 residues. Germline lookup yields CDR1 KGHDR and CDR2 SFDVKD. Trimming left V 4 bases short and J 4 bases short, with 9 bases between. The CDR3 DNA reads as TGTGCCACCAGTGACAGGGCGAGAGAGACCCAGTACTTC. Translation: CATSDRARETQYF.

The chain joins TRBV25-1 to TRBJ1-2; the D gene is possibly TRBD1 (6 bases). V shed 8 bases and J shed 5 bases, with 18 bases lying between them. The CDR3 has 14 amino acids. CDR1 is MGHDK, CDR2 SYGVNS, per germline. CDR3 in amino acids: CASEGAGGRYGYTF. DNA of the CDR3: TGTGCCAGCGAAGGGGCTGGGGGCCGATATGGCTACACCTTC.

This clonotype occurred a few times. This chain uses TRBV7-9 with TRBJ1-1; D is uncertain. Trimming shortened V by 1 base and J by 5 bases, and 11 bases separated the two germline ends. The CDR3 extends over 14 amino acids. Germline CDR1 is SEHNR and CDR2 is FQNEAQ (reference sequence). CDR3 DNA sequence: TGTGCCAGCAGCTTAGGAGTCGGACCGACTGAAGCTTTCTTT. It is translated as CASSLGVGPTEAFF.

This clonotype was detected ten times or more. The CDR3, as DNA: TGCGCCCACCCTTTGTGGTCTAACAATGAGCAGTTCTTC. This sequence encodes CAHPLWSNNEQFF. V is TRBV23-1 and J is TRBJ2-1, with D uncertain. Being an ORF, TRBV23-1 has a function that is uncertain. The CDR3 is 13 residues long. Trimming removed 11 bases at V and 5 bases at J, with 16 bases between.

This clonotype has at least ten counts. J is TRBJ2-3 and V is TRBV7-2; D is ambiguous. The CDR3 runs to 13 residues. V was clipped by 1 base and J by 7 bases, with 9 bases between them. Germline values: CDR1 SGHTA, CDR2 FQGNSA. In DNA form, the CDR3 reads TGTGCCAGCAGCTTAGAAGCCGAAAATACGCAGTATTTT. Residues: CASSLEAENTQYF.

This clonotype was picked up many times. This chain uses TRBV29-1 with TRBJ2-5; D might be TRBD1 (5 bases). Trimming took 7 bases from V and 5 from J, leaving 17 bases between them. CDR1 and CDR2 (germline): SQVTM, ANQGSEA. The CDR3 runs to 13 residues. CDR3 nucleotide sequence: TGCAGCGGGGGCGCACGATCGGCGGAGACCCAGTACTTC. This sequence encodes CSGGARSAETQYF.

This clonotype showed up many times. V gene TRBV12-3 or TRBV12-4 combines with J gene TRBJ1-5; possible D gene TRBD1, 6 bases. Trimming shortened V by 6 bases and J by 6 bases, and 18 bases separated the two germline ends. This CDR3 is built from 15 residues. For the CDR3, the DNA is TGTGCCAGCAGCCTGAACAGGGTCGTTGGTCAGCCCCAGCATTTT. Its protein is CASSLNRVVGQPQHF.

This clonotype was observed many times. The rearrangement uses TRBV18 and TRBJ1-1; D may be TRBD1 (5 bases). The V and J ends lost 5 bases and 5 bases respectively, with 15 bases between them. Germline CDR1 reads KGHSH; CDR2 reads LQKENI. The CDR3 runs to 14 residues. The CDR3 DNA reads TGTGCCAGCTCATCTGACAGTTGGCGGACTGAAGCTTTCTTT. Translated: CASSSDSWRTEAFF.

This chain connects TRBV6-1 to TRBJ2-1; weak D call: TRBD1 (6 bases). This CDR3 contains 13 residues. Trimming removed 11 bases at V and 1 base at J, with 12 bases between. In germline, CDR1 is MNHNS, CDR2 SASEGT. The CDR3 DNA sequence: TGTGCCGCGAGGGGGTTTTCCTACAATGAGCAGTTCTTC. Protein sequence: CAARGFSYNEQFF.

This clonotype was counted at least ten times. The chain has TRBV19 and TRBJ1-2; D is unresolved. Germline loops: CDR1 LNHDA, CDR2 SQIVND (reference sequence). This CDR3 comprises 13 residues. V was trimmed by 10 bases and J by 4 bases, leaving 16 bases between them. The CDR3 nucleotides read TGTGCCACCCTGAATGACGGTAGCTATGGCTACACCTTC. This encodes CATLNDGSYGYTF.

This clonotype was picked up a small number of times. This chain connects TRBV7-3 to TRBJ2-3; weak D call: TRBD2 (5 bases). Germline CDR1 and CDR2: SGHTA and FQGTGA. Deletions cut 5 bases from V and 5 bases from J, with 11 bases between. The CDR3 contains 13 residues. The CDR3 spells CASSPEVVDTQYF. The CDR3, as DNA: TGTGCCAGCAGCCCGGAGGTAGTAGATACGCAGTATTTT. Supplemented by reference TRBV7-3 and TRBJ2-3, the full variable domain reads GAGVSQTPSNKVTEKGKYVELRCDPISGHTALYWYRQSLGQGPEFLIYFQGTGAADDSGLPNDRFFAVRPEGSVSTLKIQRTERGDSAVYLCASSPEVVDTQYFGPGTRLTVL.

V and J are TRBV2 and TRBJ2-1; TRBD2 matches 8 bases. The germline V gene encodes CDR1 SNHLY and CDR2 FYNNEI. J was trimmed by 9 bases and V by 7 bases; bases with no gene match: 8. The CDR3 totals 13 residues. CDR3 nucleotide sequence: TGTGCCAGCAAGCGGGGGACTGACAGTGAGCAGTTCTTC. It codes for CASKRGTDSEQFF.

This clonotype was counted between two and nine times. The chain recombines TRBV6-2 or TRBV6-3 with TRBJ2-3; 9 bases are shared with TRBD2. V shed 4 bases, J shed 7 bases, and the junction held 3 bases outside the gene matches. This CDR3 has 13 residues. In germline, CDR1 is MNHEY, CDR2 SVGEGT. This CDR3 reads CASSSGLANTQYF. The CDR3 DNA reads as TGTGCCAGCAGTTCGGGACTAGCAAATACGCAGTATTTT.

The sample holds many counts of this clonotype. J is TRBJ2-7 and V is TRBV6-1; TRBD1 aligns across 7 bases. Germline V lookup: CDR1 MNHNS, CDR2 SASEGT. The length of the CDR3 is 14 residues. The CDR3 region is CAARDSLKPYEQYF. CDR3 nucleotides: TGTGCTGCCCGGGACAGCCTAAAACCCTACGAGCAGTACTTC.

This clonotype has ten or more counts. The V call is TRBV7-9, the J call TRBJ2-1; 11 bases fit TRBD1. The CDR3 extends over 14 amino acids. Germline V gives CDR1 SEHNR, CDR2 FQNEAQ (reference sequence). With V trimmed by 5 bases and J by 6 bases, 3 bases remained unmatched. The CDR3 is CASSPGTGGNEQFF. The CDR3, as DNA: TGTGCCAGCAGCCCGGGGACAGGGGGCAATGAGCAGTTCTTC.

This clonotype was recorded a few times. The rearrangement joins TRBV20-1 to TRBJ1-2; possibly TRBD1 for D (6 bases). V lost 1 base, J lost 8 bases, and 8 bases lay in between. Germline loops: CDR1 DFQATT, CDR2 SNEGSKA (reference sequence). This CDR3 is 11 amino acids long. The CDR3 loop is CSARGGAGYTF. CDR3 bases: TGCAGTGCTAGAGGGGGGGCGGGCTACACCTTC.